This TCR beta chain was recovered during a study of control samples from healthy donors and cancer patients. Germline loops: CDR1 SGHRS, CDR2 YFSETQ. This CDR3 region has 13 residues. V was shortened by 3 bases and J by 6 bases, with 12 bases between the two germline ends. TCRdb's copy holds only in-frame clones and misses some; the assay was immunoSEQ multiplex PCR. This table has more than 100,000 clones, about 90% appearing once. The specimen sequenced was PBMCs. The receptor was derived from a man aged 45-65 years with head and neck cancer. The rearrangement uses TRBV5-1 and TRBJ1-1, with D perhaps TRBD1 (5 bases). The CDR3 is CASSSGGEAEAFF. The CDR3 nucleotides are TGCGCCAGCAGCTCCGGAGGGGAGGCTGAAGCTTTCTTT.